This T cell receptor (beta chain) was sequenced during a study of T cells expressing NK-cell markers (dated by TCRdb to about 2020). About the full investigation: In sorted CD3+CD56+NKG2C+, CD3+CD56+NKG2C- and CD3+CD56-NKG2C+ T-cell subsets from several donors, TCR beta-chain repertoires were profiled. Of the eight sequenced donors, seven were found to be HCMV-seropositive and one was found to be HCMV-seronegative. Libraries were sequenced as 2 x 150 bp reads on Illumina HiSeq 2000/2500, MiSeq or NextSeq. The study sequenced eight donors, all healthy volunteers chosen at random: three men and five women. Results and caveats for the whole study, not just this receptor: In six donors, the dominant CD3+CD56+NKG2C+ clonotypes ranked among the top 10 CD8+ clonotypes, making up roughly 1.0-8% of CD8+ T cells. Those dominant clonotypes were again the most abundant among CD3+CD56-NKG2C+ cells in several donors, at roughly 25-65%. It remained unclear whether the expanded NKG2C-expressing T cell clones were specific for HCMV antigens.

HCMV-specific IgG was detected in serum with a commercial ELISA kit to determine HCMV serostatus. Ficoll density gradient centrifugation was used to isolate peripheral blood mononuclear cells from blood. Instrument on record: Illumina HiSeq 2000. The TCR beta cDNA libraries were made using 5'RACE template switching, a step that added both a universal primer site and unique molecular identifiers. Synthesis of cDNA was primed from the TCR beta constant segment and was followed by two consecutive PCR amplification steps. Per the authors' processing: Reads were demultiplexed and grouped by UMI with MIGEC, and clonotypes were assembled and quantified with MiTCR. To exclude erroneous sequences, only TCR cDNA sequences supported by at least two reads were retained. The tcR package was used for downstream repertoire analysis, with clonotypes matched between fractions based on CDR3 nucleotide sequence plus V segment. Antigen specificity was annotated against VDJdb with VDJmatch, allowing one amino acid substitution in CDR3. TCRdb reprocessed the reads and lists each CDR3 protein sequence as a single entry, with no DNA. The V and J calls were determined by TCRdb, not by the authors. This sample's listing comprises some 110,000 distinct CDR3 sequences. About a fifth of the sample is taken by the ten largest.

Remarks on this clonotype: The clone's antigen remains unknown.

The CDR3 spans 19 residues, from the cysteine through the phenylalanine. The DNA is not on file. The germline V gene (reference sequence) specifies WNHNN as CDR1 and SYGVQD as CDR2. The rearranged chain carries TRBV10-1 and TRBJ2-1; the TRBD2 assignment by TCRdb is unverifiable without DNA. The sequence came from a woman aged 18 to 75 in good health. Sequenced: blood T cells: a sorted CD56 or NKG2C T cell subset, CD4+ or CD8+ T cells, or bulk PBMC T cells (not recorded which). The CDR3 protein is CASSESAASGRAQFNEQFF.